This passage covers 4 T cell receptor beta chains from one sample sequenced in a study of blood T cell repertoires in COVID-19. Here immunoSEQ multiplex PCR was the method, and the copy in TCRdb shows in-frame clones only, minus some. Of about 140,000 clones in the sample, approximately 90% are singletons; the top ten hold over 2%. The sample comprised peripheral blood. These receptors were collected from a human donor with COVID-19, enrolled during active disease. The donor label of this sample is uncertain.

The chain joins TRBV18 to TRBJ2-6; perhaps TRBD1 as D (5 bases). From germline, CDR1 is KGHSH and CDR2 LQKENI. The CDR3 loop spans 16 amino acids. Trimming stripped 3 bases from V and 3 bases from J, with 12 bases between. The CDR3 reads CASSPQGYSGANVLTF. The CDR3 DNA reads TGTGCCAGCTCACCCCAGGGTTACAGTGGGGCCAACGTCCTGACTTTC.

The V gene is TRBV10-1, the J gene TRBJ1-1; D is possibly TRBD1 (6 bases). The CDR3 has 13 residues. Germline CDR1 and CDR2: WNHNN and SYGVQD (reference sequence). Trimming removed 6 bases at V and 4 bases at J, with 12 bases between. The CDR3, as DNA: TGCGCCAGCAGGAAGGACAGCTCCACTGAAGCTTTCTTT. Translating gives CASRKDSSTEAFF.

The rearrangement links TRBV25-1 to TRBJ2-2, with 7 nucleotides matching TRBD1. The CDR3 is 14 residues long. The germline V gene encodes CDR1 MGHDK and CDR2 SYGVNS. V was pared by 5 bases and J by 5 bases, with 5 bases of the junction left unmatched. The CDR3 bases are TGTGCCAGCAGTAGGCAGGGGGTAACCGGGGAGCTGTTTTTT. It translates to CASSRQGVTGELFF.

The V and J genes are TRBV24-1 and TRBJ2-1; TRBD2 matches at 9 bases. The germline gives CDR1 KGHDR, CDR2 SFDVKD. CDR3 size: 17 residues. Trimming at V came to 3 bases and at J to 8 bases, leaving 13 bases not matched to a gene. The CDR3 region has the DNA TGTGCCACCAGTGATCAGACCGGGACTAGCTCTTTAGATGAGCAGTTCTTC. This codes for CATSDQTGTSSLDEQFF.